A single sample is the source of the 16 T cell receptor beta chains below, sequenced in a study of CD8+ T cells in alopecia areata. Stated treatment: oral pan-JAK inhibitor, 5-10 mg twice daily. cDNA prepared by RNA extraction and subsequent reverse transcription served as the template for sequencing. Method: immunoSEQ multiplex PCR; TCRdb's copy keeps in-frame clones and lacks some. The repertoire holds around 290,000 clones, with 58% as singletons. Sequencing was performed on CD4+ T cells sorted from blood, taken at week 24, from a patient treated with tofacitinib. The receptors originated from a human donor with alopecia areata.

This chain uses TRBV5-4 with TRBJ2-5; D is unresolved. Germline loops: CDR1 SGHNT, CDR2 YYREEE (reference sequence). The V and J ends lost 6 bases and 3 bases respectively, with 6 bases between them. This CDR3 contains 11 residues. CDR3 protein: CASTLKETQYF. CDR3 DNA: TGTGCCAGCACCCTAAAAGAGACCCAGTACTTC.

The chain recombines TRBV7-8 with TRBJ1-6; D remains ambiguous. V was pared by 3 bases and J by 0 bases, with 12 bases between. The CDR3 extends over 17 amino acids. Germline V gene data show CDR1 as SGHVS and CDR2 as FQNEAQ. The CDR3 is CASSFRDWSSYNSPLHF. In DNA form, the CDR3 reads TGTGCCAGCAGCTTTCGAGACTGGAGCTCCTATAATTCACCCCTCCACTTT.

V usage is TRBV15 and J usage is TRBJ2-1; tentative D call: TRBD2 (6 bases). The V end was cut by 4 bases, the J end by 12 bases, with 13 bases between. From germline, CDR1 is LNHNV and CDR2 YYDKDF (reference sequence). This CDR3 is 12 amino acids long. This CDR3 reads CATSKTSLVQFF. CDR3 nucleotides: TGTGCCACCAGCAAAACTAGCCTCGTGCAGTTCTTC.

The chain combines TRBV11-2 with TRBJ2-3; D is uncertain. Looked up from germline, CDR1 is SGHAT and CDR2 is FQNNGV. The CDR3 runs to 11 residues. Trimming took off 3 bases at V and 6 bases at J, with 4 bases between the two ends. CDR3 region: CASSFRDTQYF. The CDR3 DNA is TGTGCCAGCAGCTTCCGGGATACGCAGTATTTT. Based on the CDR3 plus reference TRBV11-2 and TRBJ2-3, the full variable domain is EAGVAQSPRYKIIEKRQSVAFWCNPISGHATLYWYQQILGQGPKLLIQFQNNGVVDDSQLPKDRFSAERLKGVDSTLKIQPAKLEDSAVYLCASSFRDTQYFGPGTRLTVL.

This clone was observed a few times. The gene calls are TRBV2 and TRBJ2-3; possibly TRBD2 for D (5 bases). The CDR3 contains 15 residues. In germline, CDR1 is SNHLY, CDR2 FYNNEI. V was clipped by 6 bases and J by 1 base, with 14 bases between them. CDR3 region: CASSSPRAGTDTQYF. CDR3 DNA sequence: TGTGCCAGCAGCTCCCCGAGGGCCGGCACAGATACGCAGTATTTT.

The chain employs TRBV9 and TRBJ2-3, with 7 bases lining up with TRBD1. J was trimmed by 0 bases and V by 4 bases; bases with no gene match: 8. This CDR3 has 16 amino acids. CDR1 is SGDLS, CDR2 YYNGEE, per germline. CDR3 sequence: CASSTRTGVSTDTQYF. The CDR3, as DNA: TGTGCCAGCAGCACCCGGACAGGCGTAAGCACAGATACGCAGTATTTT.

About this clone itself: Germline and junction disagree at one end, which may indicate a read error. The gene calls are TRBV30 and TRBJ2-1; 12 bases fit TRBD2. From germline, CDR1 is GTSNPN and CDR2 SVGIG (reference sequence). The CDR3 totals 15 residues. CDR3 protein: CTWSGGLAGLSEQFF. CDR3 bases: TGTACCTGGAGTGGGGGACTAGCGGGCCTCAGTGAGCAGTTCTTC.

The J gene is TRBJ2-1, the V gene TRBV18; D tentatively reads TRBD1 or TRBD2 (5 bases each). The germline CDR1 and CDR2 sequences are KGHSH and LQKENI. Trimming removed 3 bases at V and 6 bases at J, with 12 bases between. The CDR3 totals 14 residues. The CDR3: CASSPDRDLNEQFF. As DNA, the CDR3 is TGTGCCAGCTCACCCGACCGGGACCTCAATGAGCAGTTCTTC.

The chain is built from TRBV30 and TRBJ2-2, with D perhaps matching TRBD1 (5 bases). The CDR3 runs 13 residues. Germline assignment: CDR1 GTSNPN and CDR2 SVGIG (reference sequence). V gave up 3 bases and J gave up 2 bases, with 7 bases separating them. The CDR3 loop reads CAWRGANTGELFF. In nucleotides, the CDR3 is TGTGCCTGGAGAGGGGCTAACACCGGGGAGCTGTTTTTT.

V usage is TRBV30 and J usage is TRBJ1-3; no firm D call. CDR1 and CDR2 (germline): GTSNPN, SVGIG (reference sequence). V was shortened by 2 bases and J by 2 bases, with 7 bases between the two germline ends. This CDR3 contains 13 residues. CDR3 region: CAWSTGTGNTIYF. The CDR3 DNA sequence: TGTGCCTGGAGTACCGGGACTGGAAACACCATATATTTT.

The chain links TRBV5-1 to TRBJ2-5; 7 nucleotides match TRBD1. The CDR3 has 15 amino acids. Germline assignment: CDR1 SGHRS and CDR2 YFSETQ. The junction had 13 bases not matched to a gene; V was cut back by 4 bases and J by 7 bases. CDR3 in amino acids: CASSPLDRLPRTQYF. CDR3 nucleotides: TGCGCCAGCAGCCCCCTGGACAGGCTGCCCAGGACCCAGTACTTC.

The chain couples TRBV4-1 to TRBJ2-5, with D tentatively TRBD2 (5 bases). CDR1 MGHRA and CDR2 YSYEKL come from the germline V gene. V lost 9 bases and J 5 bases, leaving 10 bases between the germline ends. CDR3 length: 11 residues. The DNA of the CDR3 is TGCGCCAGGAGCGGCTGGGAGACCCAGTACTTC. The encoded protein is CARSGWETQYF.

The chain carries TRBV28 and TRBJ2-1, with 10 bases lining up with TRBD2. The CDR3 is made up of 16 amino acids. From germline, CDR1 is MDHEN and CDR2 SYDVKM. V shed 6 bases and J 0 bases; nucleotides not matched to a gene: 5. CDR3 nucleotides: TGTGCCAGCAGGGAACTAGCGGGGAGCTCCTACAATGAGCAGTTCTTC. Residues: CASRELAGSSYNEQFF.

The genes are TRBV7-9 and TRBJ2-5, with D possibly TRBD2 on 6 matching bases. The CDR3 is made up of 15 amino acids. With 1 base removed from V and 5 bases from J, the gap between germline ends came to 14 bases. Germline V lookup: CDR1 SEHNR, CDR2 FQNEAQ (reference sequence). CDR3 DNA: TGTGCCAGCAGCTTAGAAGGCCCTAGCGCCGAGACCCAGTACTTC. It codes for CASSLEGPSAETQYF.

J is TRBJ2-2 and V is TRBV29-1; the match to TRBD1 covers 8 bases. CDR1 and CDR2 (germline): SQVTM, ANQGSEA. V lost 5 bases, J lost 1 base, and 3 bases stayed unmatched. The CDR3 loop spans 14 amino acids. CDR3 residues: CSVQQGGNTGELFF. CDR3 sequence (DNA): TGCAGCGTTCAACAGGGGGGGAACACCGGGGAGCTGTTTTTT.

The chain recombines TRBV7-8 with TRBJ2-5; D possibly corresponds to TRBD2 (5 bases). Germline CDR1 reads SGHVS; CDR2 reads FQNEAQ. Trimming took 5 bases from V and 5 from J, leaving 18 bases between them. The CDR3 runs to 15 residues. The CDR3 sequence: CASSTRLSSGETQYF. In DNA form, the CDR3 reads TGTGCCAGCAGCACCCGACTTTCCTCGGGGGAGACCCAGTACTTC.